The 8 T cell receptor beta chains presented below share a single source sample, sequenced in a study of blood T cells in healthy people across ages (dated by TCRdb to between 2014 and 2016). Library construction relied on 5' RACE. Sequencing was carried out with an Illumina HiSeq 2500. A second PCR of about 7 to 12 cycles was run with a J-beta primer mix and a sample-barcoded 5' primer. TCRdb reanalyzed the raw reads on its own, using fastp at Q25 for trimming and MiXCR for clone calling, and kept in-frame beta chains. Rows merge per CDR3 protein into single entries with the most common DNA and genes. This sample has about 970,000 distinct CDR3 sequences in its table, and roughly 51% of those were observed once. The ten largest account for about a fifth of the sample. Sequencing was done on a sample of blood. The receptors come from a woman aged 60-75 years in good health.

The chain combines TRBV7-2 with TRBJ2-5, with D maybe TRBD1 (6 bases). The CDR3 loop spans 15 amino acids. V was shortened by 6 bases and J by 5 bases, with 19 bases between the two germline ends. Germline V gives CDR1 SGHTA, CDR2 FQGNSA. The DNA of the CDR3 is TGTGCCAGCAGTCTTATGACAGTCAGGGGTGAGACCCAGTACTTC. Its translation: CASSLMTVRGETQYF.

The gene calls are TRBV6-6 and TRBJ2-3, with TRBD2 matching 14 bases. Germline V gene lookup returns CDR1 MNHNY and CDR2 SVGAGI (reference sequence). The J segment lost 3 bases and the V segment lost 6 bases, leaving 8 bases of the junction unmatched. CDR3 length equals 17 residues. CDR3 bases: TGTGCCAGCAGCCGGGGGGGACTAGCGGGAGATACAGATACGCAGTATTTT. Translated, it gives CASSRGGLAGDTDTQYF.

CDR3 in DNA: TGCAGTGCTAGCGTGCAGGGCCGATTATATAATTCACCCCTCCACTTT. Its translation: CSASVQGRLYNSPLHF. This sequence joins TRBV20-1 and TRBJ1-6; the D gene is possibly TRBD1 (5 bases). The CDR3 spans 16 residues. V gave up 3 bases and J gave up 4 bases, with 16 bases separating them. CDR1 and CDR2 (germline): DFQATT, SNEGSKA (reference sequence).

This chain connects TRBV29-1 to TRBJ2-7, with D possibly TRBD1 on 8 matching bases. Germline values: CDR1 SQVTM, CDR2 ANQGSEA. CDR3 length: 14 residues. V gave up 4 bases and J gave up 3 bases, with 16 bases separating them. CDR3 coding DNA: TGCAGCGTTGTCAAACAGGGGGGGATCTACGAGCAGTACTTC. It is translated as CSVVKQGGIYEQYF.

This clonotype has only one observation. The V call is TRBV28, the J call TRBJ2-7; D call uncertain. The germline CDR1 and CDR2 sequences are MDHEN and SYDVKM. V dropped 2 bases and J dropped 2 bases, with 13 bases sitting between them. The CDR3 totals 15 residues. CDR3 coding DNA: TGTGCCAGCAGTTTAAGTCAGATCTCCCCCTACGAGCAGTACTTC. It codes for CASSLSQISPYEQYF.

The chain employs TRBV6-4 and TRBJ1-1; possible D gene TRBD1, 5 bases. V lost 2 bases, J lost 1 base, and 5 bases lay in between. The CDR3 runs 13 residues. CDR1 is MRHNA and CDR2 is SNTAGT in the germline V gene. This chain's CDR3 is CASSDTGNTEAFF. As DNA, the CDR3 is TGTGCCAGCAGTGACACAGGGAACACTGAAGCTTTCTTT.

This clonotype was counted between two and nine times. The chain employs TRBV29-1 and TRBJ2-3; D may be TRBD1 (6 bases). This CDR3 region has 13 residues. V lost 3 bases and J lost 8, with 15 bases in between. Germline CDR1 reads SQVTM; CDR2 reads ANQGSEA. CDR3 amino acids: CSVDVDSVGTQYF. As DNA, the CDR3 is TGCAGCGTTGATGTGGACAGTGTCGGTACGCAGTATTTT.

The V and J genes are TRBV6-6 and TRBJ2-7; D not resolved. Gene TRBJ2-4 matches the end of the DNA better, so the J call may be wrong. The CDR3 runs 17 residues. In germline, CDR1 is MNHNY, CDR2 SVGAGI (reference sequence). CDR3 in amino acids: CASGDLNSRSFGNIQYF. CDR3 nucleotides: TGTGCCAGTGGGGATCTGAATAGCAGGAGTTTCGGAAACATTCAGTACTTC.